These 12 T cell receptor beta chains share one sample of origin, sequenced in a study of early T cells in non-severe SARS-CoV-2 infection. TCRdb fed the 5' RACE reads into MiXCR, producing one record per CDR3 protein. The repertoire consists of about 86,000 distinct CDR3 sequences, with 13% to 15% occurring once and the leading ten covering 6.5% to 9%. Specimen: whole blood. Every receptor here comes from an adult who was a healthcare worker with PCR-confirmed SARS-CoV-2 infection or an uninfected control (not recorded which).

The chain employs TRBV2 and TRBJ1-5; D ambiguous. Trimming removed 1 base from V and 0 bases from J, with 10 bases in between. Germline lookup yields CDR1 SNHLY and CDR2 FYNNEI. This CDR3 has 16 amino acids. In DNA form, the CDR3 reads TGTGCCAGCAGTGAAGGGGTGGCAGTTAGCAATCAGCCCCAGCATTTT. Translated, it gives CASSEGVAVSNQPQHF. The whole variable domain, filled in from reference TRBV2 and TRBJ1-5, reads EPEVTQTPSHQVTQMGQEVILRCVPISNHLYFYWYRQILGQKVEFLVSFYNNEISEKSEIFDDQFSVERPDGSNFTLKIRSTKLEDSAMYFCASSEGVAVSNQPQHFGDGTRLSIL.

This clonotype occurred once. The chain is built from TRBV12-3 or TRBV12-4 and TRBJ2-1; 8 bases are a match to TRBD2. Unmatched junction bases numbered 11, after V lost 5 bases and J lost 14 bases. The CDR3 covers 13 residues. The CDR3 here is CASSGTGSGRKFF. Written as DNA, the CDR3 is TGTGCCAGCAGTGGGACTGGGAGCGGGAGAAAGTTCTTC.

This clonotype has more than one count but fewer than ten. The CDR3 here is CASSGTGGWDTEAFF. CDR3 DNA sequence: TGTGCCAGCAGCGGCACAGGGGGCTGGGACACTGAAGCTTTCTTT. This chain uses TRBV7-9 with TRBJ1-1; 9 nucleotides match TRBD1. Germline CDR1 reads SEHNR; CDR2 reads FQNEAQ (reference sequence). V gave up 5 bases and J gave up 3 bases; unmatched junction bases: 7. The CDR3 runs to 15 residues.

CDR3 DNA sequence: TGTGCCACCAGCACCGGGATCCTCGCCGGGGAGCTGTTTTTT. Amino acid sequence: CATSTGILAGELFF. The chain combines TRBV15 with TRBJ2-2, with D possibly TRBD2 on 5 matching bases. The V end lost 4 bases, the J end lost 6 bases, and 12 bases lay between the germline ends. This CDR3 has 14 amino acids. The V gene's germline CDR1 is LNHNV and CDR2 YYDKDF (reference sequence).

The rearrangement uses TRBV5-4 and TRBJ1-1; D gene uncertain. V was trimmed by 0 bases and J by 8 bases, leaving 11 bases between them. This CDR3 is 13 amino acids long. The germline V gene has CDR1 SGHNT and CDR2 YYREEE (reference sequence). CDR3 region: CASSLAGSGEAFF. In DNA form, the CDR3 reads TGTGCCAGCAGCTTGGCCGGCTCGGGGGAAGCTTTCTTT. Filled out from reference TRBV5-4 and TRBJ1-1, the complete variable domain reads ETGVTQSPTHLIKTRGQQVTLRCSSQSGHNTVSWYQQALGQGPQFIFQYYREEENGRGNFPPRFSGLQFPNYSSELNVNALELDDSALYLCASSLAGSGEAFFGQGTRLTVV.

The chain uses TRBV27 and TRBJ2-1, with 12 bases fitting TRBD2. Germline values: CDR1 MNHEY, CDR2 SMNVEV (reference sequence). The CDR3 is 15 residues long. The V and J ends lost 5 bases and 9 bases, in that order; junction bases with no gene match: 8. In DNA, the CDR3 is TGTGCCAGCAGTCCCCCTAGCGGGAGGGCCGCTGAGCAGTTCTTC. It specifies CASSPPSGRAAEQFF.

This clonotype has just a few counts. This chain uses TRBV29-1 with TRBJ2-5; D call uncertain. CDR3 length equals 14 residues. The V gene's germline CDR1 is SQVTM and CDR2 ANQGSEA. With 4 bases removed from V and 4 bases from J, the gap between germline ends came to 16 bases. CDR3 loop: CSVARPGTGETQYF. In DNA, the CDR3 is TGCAGCGTTGCCCGCCCGGGCACCGGAGAGACCCAGTACTTC.

This clonotype was counted ten times or more. The chain joins TRBV14 to TRBJ2-3, with 9 nucleotides matching TRBD1. Germline V gives CDR1 SGHDN, CDR2 FVKESK. The J segment lost 3 bases and the V segment lost 5 bases, leaving 9 bases of the junction unmatched. The CDR3 is made up of 16 amino acids. The CDR3 nucleotides are TGTGCCAGCAGCAAAGGCGGGACAGGGAGGACAGATACGCAGTATTTT. Protein: CASSKGGTGRTDTQYF.

V and J are TRBV10-3 and TRBJ2-7; no reliable D call. Trimming removed 3 bases at V and 0 bases at J, with 12 bases between. The CDR3 is made up of 15 amino acids. Germline-derived CDR1 and CDR2 are ENHRY and SYGVKD. CDR3 DNA: TGTGCCATCAGTGATCCGGCGCTAAGCTCCTACGAGCAGTACTTC. Translating it yields CAISDPALSSYEQYF.

This clonotype was recorded a few times. The chain joins TRBV6-6 to TRBJ2-3; 7 nucleotides align to TRBD2. From germline, CDR1 is MNHNY and CDR2 SVGAGI (reference sequence). Trimming removed 2 bases from V and 4 bases from J; junction bases left unmatched: 12. The CDR3 spans 17 residues. CDR3: CASSYGSGGRGPDTQYF. DNA of the CDR3: TGTGCCAGCAGTTACGGGTCGGGCGGGAGAGGGCCAGATACGCAGTATTTT.

This clonotype was counted once. The rearrangement joins TRBV30 to TRBJ2-2; no clear D. The V gene lost 8 bases and the J gene lost 1 base, with 5 bases spanning the gap. CDR3 length: 11 residues. Germline V gene lookup returns CDR1 GTSNPN and CDR2 SVGIG (reference sequence). The CDR3 region is CAPENTGELFF. The DNA for the CDR3 is TGTGCCCCCGAGAACACCGGGGAGCTGTTTTTT.

The chain employs TRBV12-3 or TRBV12-4 and TRBJ1-2, with D perhaps matching TRBD1 (5 bases). V was shortened by 7 bases and J by 8 bases, with 23 bases between the two germline ends. CDR3 length: 15 residues. The CDR3 protein is CASIRTGSGRGGYTF. DNA for the CDR3: TGTGCCAGCATCAGGACCGGCAGCGGAAGGGGCGGCTACACCTTC.